This T cell receptor beta chain stems from a study of T cell responses to AZD1222 COVID-19 vaccine. As concerns this clone: Its antigen is as yet unknown.

Clones were read by immunoSEQ multiplex PCR, and TCRdb kept only the in-frame ones, dropping some. The sample lists some 48,000 clones, around 85% seen once, with approximately 7% in the top ten. Study results and limitations: Spike-specific TCR breadth rose after two AZD1222 doses, and depth rose as well.

The sample consisted of peripheral blood, taken 28 days after the second AZD1222 dose. This TCR was sampled from an adult who received the AZD1222 COVID-19 vaccine.

The CDR3 sequence: CASSLVLTGELFF. The CDR3 nucleotides read TGTGCCAGCAGTTTAGTACTAACCGGGGAGCTGTTTTTT. The chain uses TRBV12-3 or TRBV12-4 and TRBJ2-2; D gene ambiguous. The CDR3 has 13 residues. V was clipped by 1 base and J by 5 bases, with 5 bases between them.